A selection of T cell receptor beta chains follows, all from one sample in a study of metastatic and nonmetastatic thyroid tumors. TCRdb reassembled clones from the PCR reads with MiXCR. Counted here are around 16,000 clones, roughly a quarter occurring once; the ten biggest clones make up 8.5% to 12%. The specimen sequenced was adjacent normal tissue. Receptors originate from a female donor with papillary thyroid cancer or a benign thyroid nodule (not recorded which). Some clones in this sample may be carry-over from other donors' samples. Each CDR3 is given without its conserved first and last residue. Fields, in order: V gene, J gene, CDR3 protein.

TRBV15	TRBJ2-3	ATSRERAGWTDTQY
TRBV20-1	TRBJ2-7	SPMLSVEQY
TRBV19	TRBJ1-1	ASSIARGKDTEAF
TRBV5-1	TRBJ1-1	ASSLYGVNRGRLDTEAF
TRBV2	TRBJ2-6	ASSPGPDFSGANVLT
TRBV7-8	TRBJ2-1	ASGPIYNEQF
TRBV27	TRBJ1-2	ASSSTAQGEFWYGYT
TRBV11-2	TRBJ2-2	ASSPGQGGTGELF
TRBV6-1	TRBJ1-1	ASSETGGPRTEAF
TRBV6-5	TRBJ1-1	ASSYEGRRNTEAF
TRBV5-1	TRBJ1-4	ASSLDGGDEKLF
TRBV28	TRBJ1-2	ASSLTDRGGGYT
TRBV6-6	TRBJ1-4	ASSYWGTGRREKLF
TRBV6-1	TRBJ1-1	ASRPKGGLNTEAF
TRBV30	TRBJ2-7	AWSRGDEQY
TRBV19	TRBJ2-7	ASSASTDEQY